The 7 T cell receptor beta chains below were found in one sample sequenced in a study of cytomegalovirus exposure and HLA in healthy donors. It was with 60 Vbeta and 13 Jbeta primers that the PCR ran. Only in-frame clones appear in the TCRdb table, and some are missing; sequencing was by immunoSEQ multiplex PCR. The top ten hold around 11% of the sample, which has roughly 130,000 clones, around 82% seen once. Sequenced: PBMCs. These receptors all come from a male donor in good health and CMV-seropositive.

This clone was seen just once. This chain links TRBV7-3 with TRBJ2-3; 9 bases line up with TRBD2. The CDR3 consists of 15 residues. CDR1 is SGHTA, CDR2 FQGTGA, per germline. V shed 4 bases, J shed 3 bases, and the junction held 5 bases outside the gene matches. CDR3 amino acids: CASSSSGLATDTQYF. CDR3 sequence (DNA): TGTGCCAGCAGCTCCTCGGGACTAGCTACAGATACGCAGTATTTT.

The CDR3 reads CASSDPVRAGGQPQHF. In DNA, the CDR3 is TGTGCCAGCAGTGACCCCGTAAGGGCGGGCGGGCAGCCCCAGCATTTT. The chain links TRBV6-4 to TRBJ1-5; D ambiguous. The V gene lost 2 bases and the J gene lost 7 bases, with 18 bases spanning the gap. Germline V gene lookup returns CDR1 MRHNA and CDR2 SNTAGT. The CDR3 runs 16 residues.

This clone was seen more than once but under ten times. The chain employs TRBV27 and TRBJ2-1; 9 nucleotides line up with TRBD2. Losses at the gene ends were 8 bases for V and 6 bases for J; bases not matched to a gene: 11. Germline CDR1 reads MNHEY; CDR2 reads SMNVEV (reference sequence). The CDR3 loop spans 15 amino acids. CDR3 sequence (DNA): TGTGCCAGCCTTGGGAGGCAGCGGGAGGTCAATGAGCAGTTCTTC. It is translated as CASLGRQREVNEQFF.

The chain combines TRBV27 with TRBJ2-1, with 10 bases that match TRBD2. The CDR3 covers 17 residues. J was trimmed by 8 bases and V by 1 base; bases with no gene match: 11. The germline gives CDR1 MNHEY, CDR2 SMNVEV (reference sequence). CDR3 in DNA: TGTGCCAGCAGTTTATTCGGGACTAGCGCCTTGGGCGATGAGCAGTTCTTC. It yields the protein CASSLFGTSALGDEQFF.

A remark on this clone: Within the sample, other DNA sequences also encode this same CDR3. This chain connects TRBV5-1 to TRBJ1-1; possibly TRBD1 for D (5 bases). The CDR3 totals 14 residues. Germline lookup yields CDR1 SGHRS and CDR2 YFSETQ. The V and J ends lost 0 bases and 3 bases respectively, with 9 bases between them. Written as DNA, the CDR3 is TGCGCCAGCAGCTTGGAGGGCAGGGACACTGAAGCTTTCTTT. As protein: CASSLEGRDTEAFF.

V usage is TRBV4-2 and J usage is TRBJ2-1, with 7 bases identical to TRBD2. V shed 1 base and J 7 bases; nucleotides not matched to a gene: 7. The CDR3 is made up of 15 amino acids. Germline V gene data show CDR1 as LGHNA and CDR2 as YNFKEQ. This CDR3 reads CASSQGSREVNEQFF. As DNA, the CDR3 is TGTGCCAGCAGCCAAGGTTCCCGGGAGGTAAATGAGCAGTTCTTC.

This clone turned up a few times. The DNA for the CDR3 is TGCGCCAGCAGCCTGACTAGCGGGAAGGGGGCCTACAATGAGCAGTTCTTC. Translating it yields CASSLTSGKGAYNEQFF. The rearrangement uses TRBV10-1 and TRBJ2-1; 11 bases are shared with TRBD2. The CDR3 has 17 amino acids. Germline-derived CDR1 and CDR2 are WNHNN and SYGVQD (reference sequence). V was pared by 6 bases and J by 2 bases, with 9 bases of the junction left unmatched.